The present T cell receptor beta chain was sequenced within a study of blood T cell repertoires in COVID-19. Trimming took 2 bases from V and 6 from J, leaving 8 bases between them. CDR3 length: 13 residues. Germline loops: CDR1 SGDLS, CDR2 YYNGEE. This table comes from immunoSEQ multiplex PCR, and its TCRdb copy is limited to in-frame clones, with some not included. The table records 250,000 to 350,000 clones, around nine tenths of them present only once. The TCR originated in a middle-aged woman who had recovered from COVID-19. Input material: PBMCs or T cells enriched from blood (not recorded which). The chain links TRBV9 to TRBJ2-2; unclear D gene. Written as DNA, the CDR3 is TGTGCCAGCAGCGTTGGTGGCCCCGGGGAGCTGTTTTTT. It encodes CASSVGGPGELFF.